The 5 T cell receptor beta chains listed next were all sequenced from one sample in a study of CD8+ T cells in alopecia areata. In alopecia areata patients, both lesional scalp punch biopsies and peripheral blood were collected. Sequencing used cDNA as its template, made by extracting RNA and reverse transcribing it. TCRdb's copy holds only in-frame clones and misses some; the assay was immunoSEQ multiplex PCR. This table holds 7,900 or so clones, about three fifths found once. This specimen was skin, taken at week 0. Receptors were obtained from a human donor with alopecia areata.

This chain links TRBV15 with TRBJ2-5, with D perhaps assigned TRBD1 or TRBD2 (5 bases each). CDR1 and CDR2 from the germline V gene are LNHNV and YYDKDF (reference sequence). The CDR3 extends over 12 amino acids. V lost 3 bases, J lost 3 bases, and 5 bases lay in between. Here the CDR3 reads CATSRGEETQYF. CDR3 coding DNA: TGTGCCACCAGCAGGGGGGAAGAGACCCAGTACTTC.

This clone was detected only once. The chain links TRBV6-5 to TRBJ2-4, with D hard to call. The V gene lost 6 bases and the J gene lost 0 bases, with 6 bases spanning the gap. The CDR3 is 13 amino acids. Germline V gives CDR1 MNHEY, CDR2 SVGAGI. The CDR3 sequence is CASRSLAKNIQYF. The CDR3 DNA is TGTGCCAGCAGATCTTTAGCCAAAAACATTCAGTACTTC.

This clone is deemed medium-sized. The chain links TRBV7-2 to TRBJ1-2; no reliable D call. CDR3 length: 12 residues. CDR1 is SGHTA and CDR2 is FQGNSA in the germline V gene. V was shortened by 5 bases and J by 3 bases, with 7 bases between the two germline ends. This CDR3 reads CASSQNYYGYTF. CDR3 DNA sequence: TGTGCCAGCAGCCAGAACTACTATGGCTACACCTTC.

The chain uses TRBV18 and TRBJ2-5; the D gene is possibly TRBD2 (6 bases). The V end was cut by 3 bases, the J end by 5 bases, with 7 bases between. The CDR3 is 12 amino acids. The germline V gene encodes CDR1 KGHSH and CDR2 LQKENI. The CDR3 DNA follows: TGTGCCAGCTCACCTCGGGGGGAGACCCAGTACTTC. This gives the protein CASSPRGETQYF.

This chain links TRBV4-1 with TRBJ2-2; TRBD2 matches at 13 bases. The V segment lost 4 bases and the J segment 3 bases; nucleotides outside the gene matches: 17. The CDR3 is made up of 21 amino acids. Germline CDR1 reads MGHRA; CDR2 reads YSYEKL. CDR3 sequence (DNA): TGCGCCAGCAGCCGCCGACAGGGGCCCGGACTAGCGGGAGAGTACACCGGGGAGCTGTTTTTT. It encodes CASSRRQGPGLAGEYTGELFF.